This entry is about one T cell receptor beta chain. No antigen is known for it. V lost 3 bases, J lost 1 base, and 5 bases stayed unmatched. The CDR3 consists of 15 residues. CDR1 and CDR2 (germline): SQVTM, ANQGSEA. The sample belongs to a study of post-analysis software for immune sequencing data. Findings of the study overall: The study found TRBV5-6, TRBV5-1 and TRBV20-1 among four to six TRBV segments more frequent in patients than controls. Patients with multiple sclerosis recorded significantly lower normalized Chao1 diversity than controls, the study found.

The authors incorporated unique molecular identifiers into the TCR beta cDNA libraries. TCRdb re-called the PCR reads with MiXCR, one entry per CDR3 protein. The profile shows about 820,000 distinct CDR3 sequences, around 53% of them singletons. The sequencing sample was made of blood. The chain uses TRBV29-1 and TRBJ2-1; TRBD1 matches 8 bases. The clonotype comes from a girl aged 5 to 17 with multiple sclerosis. CDR3 DNA: TGCAGCGTTGATCAGGGGGCCGTTTCCTACAATGAGCAGTTCTTC. This gives the protein CSVDQGAVSYNEQFF.